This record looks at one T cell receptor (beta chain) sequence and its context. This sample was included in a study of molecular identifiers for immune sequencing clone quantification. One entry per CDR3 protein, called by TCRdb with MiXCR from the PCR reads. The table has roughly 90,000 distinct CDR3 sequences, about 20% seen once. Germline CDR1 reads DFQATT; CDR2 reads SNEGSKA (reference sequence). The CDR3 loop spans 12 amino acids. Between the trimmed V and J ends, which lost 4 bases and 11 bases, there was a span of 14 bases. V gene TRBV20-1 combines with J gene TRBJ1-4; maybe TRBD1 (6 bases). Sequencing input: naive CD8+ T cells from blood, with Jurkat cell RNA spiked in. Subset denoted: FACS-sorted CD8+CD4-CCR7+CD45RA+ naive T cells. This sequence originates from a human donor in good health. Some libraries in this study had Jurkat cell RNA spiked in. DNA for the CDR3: TGCAGTGCTAATTTACAGGGCGGGAAACTGTTTTTT. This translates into CSANLQGGKLFF.